This record covers a single T cell receptor beta chain. The table lists this clonotype with a few counts. The antigen it binds to is not known. No much larger clone exists at a distance of one base, and base qualities are not known. V lost 0 bases and J lost 8 bases; the stretch between them is 13 bases long. CDR1 DFQATT and CDR2 SNEGSKA are derived from the germline V gene (reference sequence). The CDR3 runs 14 residues from the cysteine to the phenylalanine. CDR3 DNA is the only sequence kept; it has 42 bases, read in frame from the first base. This record belongs to a study of CD8 T cells in ankylosing spondylitis listed by TCRdb under 2017. Looking at the study overall: The study set out to find disease-linked TCR variants by profiling T cell receptor beta repertoires in ankylosing spondylitis patients and healthy donors. The full study cohort was made up of about 25 ankylosing spondylitis patients and 108 healthy donors. Peripheral blood samples were taken, and synovial fluid was additionally collected from ankylosing spondylitis patients. Summary of the overall study and its limitations: A TCR beta motif made up of eight highly homologous amino acid variants appeared to be characteristic of blood from ankylosing spondylitis patients. The disease-linked clones had a CD8+ phenotype and were found at relatively low frequencies in peripheral blood. Some TCR beta motif variants had previously been reported in synovial fluid and blood of reactive arthritis patients, which suggested common disease-initiation mechanisms. Significant enrichment of the disease-linked clones was reported in matched synovial fluid samples from ankylosing spondylitis patients.

Data came from an Illumina HiSeq 2500. Quantitative 5'-RACE with molecular barcodes was used to prepare TCR beta libraries. Processing in the source paper ran as follows. A new computational method based on a probabilistic model of VDJ rearrangement was used to identify disease-linked TCR variants. In-frame beta chains were kept once TCRdb had trimmed the public reads at Q25 with fastp and called clones with MiXCR. For every CDR3 protein sequence, its rows merge into one entry that carries the most common genes and DNA. The V and J calls reflect TCRdb's pipeline rather than the authors' work. The sample yields hundreds of thousands of distinct CDR3 sequences; 12% were counted once. The leading ten clones occupy less than 0.65% of the sample.

Recombination connected TRBV20-1 to TRBJ1-4; TRBD1 could be the D gene, as 6 bases match. The sequence was collected from a male donor with ankylosing spondylitis. Sequenced input: blood, either unsorted or a sorted T cell fraction (not recorded which). The sequenced DNA: TGCAGTGCTAGAGATCGGGGGGCCGGGGAAAAACTGTTTTTT. This codes for CSARDRGAGEKLFF.